A selection of T cell receptor beta chains follows, all from one sample in a study of blood T cells in healthy people across ages. TCRdb processed the 5' RACE reads anew with MiXCR; each CDR3 protein has one entry. The sample holds 1.5 million to 2 million distinct CDR3 sequences; around half are singletons and the top ten take approximately 2.1%. Sequencing was carried out using blood. These receptors came from a woman aged 40 to 50 in good health. The CDR3 runs from the conserved cysteine through the conserved F or W. The order of the fields is V gene, CDR3 length, clone size, D gene, J gene, CDR3 DNA, CDR3 protein. A D gene is named only where the DNA matches it firmly. Size is stated for part of the rows, as once, few or many counts, or as a class when the clone is expanded.

V: TRBV7-2; length: 16; size: few; D: .; J: TRBJ2-7; DNA: TGTGCCAGCAGCACCCGAAATGCAATACAGGCCTACGAGCAGTACTTC; CDR3: CASSTRNAIQAYEQYF
V: TRBV28; length: 19; size: .; D: .; J: TRBJ2-5; DNA: TGTGCCAGCAGTTTACCAAACCATCCCCAGAGCCCCGCAACCGAGACCCAGTACTTC; CDR3: CASSLPNHPQSPATETQYF
V: TRBV5-1; length: 17; size: .; D: .; J: TRBJ2-3; DNA: TGCGCCAGCTCAACCCAAGGGGGTAGCTCAGTTGCGGATACGCAGTATTTT; CDR3: CASSTQGGSSVADTQYF
V: TRBV5-1; length: 18; size: .; D: .; J: TRBJ2-6; DNA: TGCGCCAGCAGCTCCGGGCTCAGGCCGCTCTCTGGGGCCAACGTCCTGACTTTC; CDR3: CASSSGLRPLSGANVLTF
V: TRBV9; length: 16; size: few; D: .; J: TRBJ2-3; DNA: TGTGCCAGCAGCTTAGGGGATAGGGAACCCATCCTCACGCAGTATTTT; CDR3: CASSLGDREPILTQYF
V: TRBV7-2; length: 16; size: .; D: .; J: TRBJ2-3; DNA: TGTGCCAGCAGCTTAGGAGCGGCACGAACCGGAGATACGCAGTATTTT; CDR3: CASSLGAARTGDTQYF
V: TRBV5-1; length: 15; size: .; D: TRBD1; J: TRBJ2-5; DNA: TGCGCCAGCTCCGGTTGGGGGGACAGGGAAGAGACCCAGTACTTC; CDR3: CASSGWGDREETQYF
V: TRBV4-2; length: 14; size: .; D: .; J: TRBJ1-2; DNA: TGTGCCAGCAGCCAAGATGGCATGATCTATGGCTACACCTTC; CDR3: CASSQDGMIYGYTF
V: TRBV2; length: 13; size: .; D: .; J: TRBJ1-1; DNA: TGTGCCAGCAGTGAGAGGGGAATTCTTGAAGCTTTCTTT; CDR3: CASSERGILEAFF
V: TRBV24-1; length: 17; size: .; D: TRBD1; J: TRBJ2-3; DNA: TGTGCCACCAGTGATTCTTGGGACAGGGGGCGAACAGATACGCAGTATTTT; CDR3: CATSDSWDRGRTDTQYF
V: TRBV12-3/TRBV12-4; length: 14; size: .; D: .; J: TRBJ2-1; DNA: TGTGCCAGCAGACGCAGAGAGGGAGCCGATGAGCAGTTCTTC; CDR3: CASRRREGADEQFF
V: TRBV7-2; length: 16; size: few; D: TRBD1; J: TRBJ2-5; DNA: TGTGCCAGCAGCTTAGCGGTGACAGGGGCCCAAGAGACCCAGTACTTC; CDR3: CASSLAVTGAQETQYF
V: TRBV20-1; length: 13; size: .; D: .; J: TRBJ1-2; DNA: TGCAGTGCTAGAGAAGGGCGGGCCTATGGCTACACCTTC; CDR3: CSAREGRAYGYTF
V: TRBV7-2; length: 16; size: .; D: .; J: TRBJ2-1; DNA: TGTGCCAGCAGCCCTGTGGGACTGCCGGAGATGGCTGAGCAGTTCTTC; CDR3: CASSPVGLPEMAEQFF
V: TRBV10-3; length: 12; size: once; D: TRBD1; J: TRBJ1-1; DNA: TGTGCCATCAGTCTACAGGGGACTGAAGCTTTCTTT; CDR3: CAISLQGTEAFF
V: TRBV6-1; length: 17; size: once; D: .; J: TRBJ2-1; DNA: TGTGCCAGCACCGAAAGTATCGACAGGTTTGGTGGCAATGAGCAGTTCTTC; CDR3: CASTESIDRFGGNEQFF
V: TRBV15; length: 12; size: .; D: .; J: TRBJ2-1; DNA: TGTGCCACCAGCAGACAGTTCAGGGAGCAGTTCTTC; CDR3: CATSRQFREQFF